This T cell receptor (beta chain) is drawn from a study of cytomegalovirus exposure and HLA in healthy donors. Whole-study context: The same platform was used for the 100 to 150 validation repertoires as for the 666 first-cohort repertoires, as reported in a later analysis.

Donors were drawn from the approximately 130-subject validation cohort, separate from the approximately 700-subject first cohort. On this clone: As yet, its antigen is unknown.

Germline assignment: CDR1 SGHNT and CDR2 YYREEE (reference sequence). V was trimmed by 3 bases and J by 0 bases, leaving 6 bases between them. CDR3 length equals 13 residues. Findings of the study overall: Cytomegalovirus-associated TCR beta chains were listed, numbering some 170. The classifier, whose performance was assessed in both the original and validation cohorts, reportedly diagnosed cytomegalovirus status with high specificity and sensitivity.

Some clones are missing from TCRdb's copy, which holds only in-frame ones; the method was immunoSEQ multiplex PCR. Of over 100,000 clones detected, 88% appear once; the ten largest clones hold about 2%. This rearrangement joins TRBV5-4 to TRBJ1-1; no clear D. This sequence was found in a woman aged 18-35 years in good health and CMV-seronegative. Sequenced: PBMCs. CDR3 amino acids: CASSSTVNTEAFF. CDR3 coding DNA: TGTGCCAGCAGCTCGACTGTGAACACTGAAGCTTTCTTT.